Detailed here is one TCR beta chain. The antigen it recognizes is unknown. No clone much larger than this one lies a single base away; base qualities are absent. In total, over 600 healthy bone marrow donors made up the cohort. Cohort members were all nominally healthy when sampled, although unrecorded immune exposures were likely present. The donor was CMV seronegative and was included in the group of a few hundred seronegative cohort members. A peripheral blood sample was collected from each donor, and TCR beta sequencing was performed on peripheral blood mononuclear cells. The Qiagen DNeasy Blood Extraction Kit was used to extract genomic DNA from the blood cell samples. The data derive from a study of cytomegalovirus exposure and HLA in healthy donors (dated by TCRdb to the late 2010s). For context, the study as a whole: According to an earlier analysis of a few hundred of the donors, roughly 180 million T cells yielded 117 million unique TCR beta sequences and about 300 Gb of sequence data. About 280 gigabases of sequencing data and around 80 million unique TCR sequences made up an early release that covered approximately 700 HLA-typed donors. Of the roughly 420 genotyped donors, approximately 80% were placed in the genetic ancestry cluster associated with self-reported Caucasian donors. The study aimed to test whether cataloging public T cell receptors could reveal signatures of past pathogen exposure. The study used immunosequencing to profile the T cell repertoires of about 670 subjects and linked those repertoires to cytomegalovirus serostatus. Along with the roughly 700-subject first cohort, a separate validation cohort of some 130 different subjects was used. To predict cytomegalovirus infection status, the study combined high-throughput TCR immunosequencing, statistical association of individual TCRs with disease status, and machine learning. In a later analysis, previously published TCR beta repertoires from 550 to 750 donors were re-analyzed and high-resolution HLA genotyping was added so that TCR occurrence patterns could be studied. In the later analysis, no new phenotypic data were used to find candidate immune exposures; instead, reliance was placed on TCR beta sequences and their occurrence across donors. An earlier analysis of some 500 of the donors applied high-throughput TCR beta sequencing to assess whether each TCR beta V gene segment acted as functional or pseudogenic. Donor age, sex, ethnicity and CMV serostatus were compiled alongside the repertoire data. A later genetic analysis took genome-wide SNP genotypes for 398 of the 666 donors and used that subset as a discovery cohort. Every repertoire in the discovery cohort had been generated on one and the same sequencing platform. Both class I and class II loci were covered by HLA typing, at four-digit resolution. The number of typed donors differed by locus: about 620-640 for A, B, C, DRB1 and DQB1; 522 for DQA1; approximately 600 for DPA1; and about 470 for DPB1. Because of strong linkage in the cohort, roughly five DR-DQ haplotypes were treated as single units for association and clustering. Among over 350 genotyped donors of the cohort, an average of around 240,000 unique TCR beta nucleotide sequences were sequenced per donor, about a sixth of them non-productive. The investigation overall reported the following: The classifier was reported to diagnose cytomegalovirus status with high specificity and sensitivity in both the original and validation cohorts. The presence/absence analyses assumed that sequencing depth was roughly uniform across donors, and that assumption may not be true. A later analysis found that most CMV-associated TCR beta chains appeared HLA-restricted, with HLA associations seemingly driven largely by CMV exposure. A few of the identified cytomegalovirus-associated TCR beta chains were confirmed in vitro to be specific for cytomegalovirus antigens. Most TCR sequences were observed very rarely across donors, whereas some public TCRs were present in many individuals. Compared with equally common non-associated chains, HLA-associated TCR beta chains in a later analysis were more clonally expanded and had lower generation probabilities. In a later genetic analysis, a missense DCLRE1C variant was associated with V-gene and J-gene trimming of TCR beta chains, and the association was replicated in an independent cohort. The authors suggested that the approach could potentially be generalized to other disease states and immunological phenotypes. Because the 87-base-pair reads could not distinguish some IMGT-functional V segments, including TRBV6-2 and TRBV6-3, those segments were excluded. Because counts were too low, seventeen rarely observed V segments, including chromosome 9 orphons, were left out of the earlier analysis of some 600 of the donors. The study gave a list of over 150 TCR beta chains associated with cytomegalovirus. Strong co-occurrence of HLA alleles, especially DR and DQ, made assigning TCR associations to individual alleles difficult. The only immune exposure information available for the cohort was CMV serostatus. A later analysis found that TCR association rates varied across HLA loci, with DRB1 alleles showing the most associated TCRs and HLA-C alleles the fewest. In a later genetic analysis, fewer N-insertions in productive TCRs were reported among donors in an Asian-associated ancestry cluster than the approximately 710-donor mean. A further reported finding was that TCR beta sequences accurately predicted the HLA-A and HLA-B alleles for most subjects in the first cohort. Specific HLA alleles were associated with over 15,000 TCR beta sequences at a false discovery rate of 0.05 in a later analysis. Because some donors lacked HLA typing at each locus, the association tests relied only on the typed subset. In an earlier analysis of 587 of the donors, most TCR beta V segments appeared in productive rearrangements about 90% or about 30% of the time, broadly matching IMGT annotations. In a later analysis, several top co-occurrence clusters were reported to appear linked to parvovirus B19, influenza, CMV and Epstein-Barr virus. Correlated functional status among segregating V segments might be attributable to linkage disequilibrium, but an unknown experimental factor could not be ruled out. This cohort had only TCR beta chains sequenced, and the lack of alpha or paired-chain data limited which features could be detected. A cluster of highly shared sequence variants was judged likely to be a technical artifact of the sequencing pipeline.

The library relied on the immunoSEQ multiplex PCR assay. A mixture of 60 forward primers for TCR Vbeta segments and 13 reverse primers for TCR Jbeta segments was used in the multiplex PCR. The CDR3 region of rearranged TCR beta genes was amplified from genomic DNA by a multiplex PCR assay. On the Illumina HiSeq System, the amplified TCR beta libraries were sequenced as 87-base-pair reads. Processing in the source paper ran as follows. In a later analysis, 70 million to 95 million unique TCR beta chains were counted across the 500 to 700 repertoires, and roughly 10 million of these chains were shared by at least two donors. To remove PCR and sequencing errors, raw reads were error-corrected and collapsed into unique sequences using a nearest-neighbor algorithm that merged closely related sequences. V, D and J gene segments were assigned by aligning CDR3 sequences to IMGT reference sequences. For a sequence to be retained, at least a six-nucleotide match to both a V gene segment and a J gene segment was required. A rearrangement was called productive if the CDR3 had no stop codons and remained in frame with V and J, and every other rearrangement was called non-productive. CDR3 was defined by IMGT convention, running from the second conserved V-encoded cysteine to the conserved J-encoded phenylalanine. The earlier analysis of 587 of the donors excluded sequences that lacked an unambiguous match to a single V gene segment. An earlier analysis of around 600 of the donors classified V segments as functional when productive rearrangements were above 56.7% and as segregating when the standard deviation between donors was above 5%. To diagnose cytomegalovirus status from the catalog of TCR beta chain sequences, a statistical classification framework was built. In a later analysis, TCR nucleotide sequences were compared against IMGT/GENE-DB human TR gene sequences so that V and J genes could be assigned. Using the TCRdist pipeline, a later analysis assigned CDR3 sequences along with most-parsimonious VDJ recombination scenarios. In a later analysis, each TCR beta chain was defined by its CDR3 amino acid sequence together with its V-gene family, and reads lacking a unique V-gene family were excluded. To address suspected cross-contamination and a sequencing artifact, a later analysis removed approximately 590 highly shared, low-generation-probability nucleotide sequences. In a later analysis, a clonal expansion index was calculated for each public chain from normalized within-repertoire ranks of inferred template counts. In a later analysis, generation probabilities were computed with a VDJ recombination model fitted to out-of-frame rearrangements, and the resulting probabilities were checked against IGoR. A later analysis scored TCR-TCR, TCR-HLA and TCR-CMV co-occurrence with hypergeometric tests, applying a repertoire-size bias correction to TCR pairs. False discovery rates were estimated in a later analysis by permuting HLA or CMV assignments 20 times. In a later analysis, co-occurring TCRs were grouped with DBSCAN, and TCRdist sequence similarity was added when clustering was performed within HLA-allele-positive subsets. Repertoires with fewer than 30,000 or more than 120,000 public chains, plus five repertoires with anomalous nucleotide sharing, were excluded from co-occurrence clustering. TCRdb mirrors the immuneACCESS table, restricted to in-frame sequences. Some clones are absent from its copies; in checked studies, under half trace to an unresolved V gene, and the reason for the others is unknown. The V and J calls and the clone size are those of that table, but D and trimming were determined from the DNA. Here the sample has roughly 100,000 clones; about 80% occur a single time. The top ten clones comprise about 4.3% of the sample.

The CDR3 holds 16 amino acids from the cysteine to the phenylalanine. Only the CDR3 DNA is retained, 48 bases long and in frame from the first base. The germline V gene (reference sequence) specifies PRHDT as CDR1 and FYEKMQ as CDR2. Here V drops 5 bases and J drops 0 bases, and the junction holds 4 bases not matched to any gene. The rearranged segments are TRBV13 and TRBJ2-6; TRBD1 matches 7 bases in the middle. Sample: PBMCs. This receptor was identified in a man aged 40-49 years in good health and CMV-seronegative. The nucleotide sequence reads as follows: TGTGCCAGCAGCGCCGGGACAGTCTCTGGGGCCAACGTCCTGACTTTC. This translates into CASSAGTVSGANVLTF. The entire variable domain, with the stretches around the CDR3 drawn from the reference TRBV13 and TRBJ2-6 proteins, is AAGVIQSPRHLIKEKRETATLKCYPIPRHDTVYWYQQGPGQDPQFLISFYEKMQSDKGSIPDRFSAQQFSDYHSELNMSSLELGDSALYFCASSAGTVSGANVLTFGAGSRLTVL.